The T cell receptor beta chain under discussion was sequenced for a study of blood T cell repertoires in COVID-19. Some clones are missing from TCRdb's copy, which holds only in-frame ones; the method was immunoSEQ multiplex PCR. The sample consists of about half a million clones, 70% to 90% of them appearing once. CDR1 and CDR2 (germline): MDHEN, SYDVKM. V lost 5 bases and J lost 8; bases outside the gene matches: 6. The CDR3 runs to 14 residues. The receptor's source is a human donor in a cohort sampled during active COVID-19. J is TRBJ1-5 and V is TRBV28, with 10 positions matching TRBD1. Sequenced material: peripheral blood. The CDR3 loop reads CASSLGQGEKPQHF. CDR3 coding DNA: TGTGCCAGCAGTCTCGGACAGGGGGAAAAGCCCCAGCATTTT.